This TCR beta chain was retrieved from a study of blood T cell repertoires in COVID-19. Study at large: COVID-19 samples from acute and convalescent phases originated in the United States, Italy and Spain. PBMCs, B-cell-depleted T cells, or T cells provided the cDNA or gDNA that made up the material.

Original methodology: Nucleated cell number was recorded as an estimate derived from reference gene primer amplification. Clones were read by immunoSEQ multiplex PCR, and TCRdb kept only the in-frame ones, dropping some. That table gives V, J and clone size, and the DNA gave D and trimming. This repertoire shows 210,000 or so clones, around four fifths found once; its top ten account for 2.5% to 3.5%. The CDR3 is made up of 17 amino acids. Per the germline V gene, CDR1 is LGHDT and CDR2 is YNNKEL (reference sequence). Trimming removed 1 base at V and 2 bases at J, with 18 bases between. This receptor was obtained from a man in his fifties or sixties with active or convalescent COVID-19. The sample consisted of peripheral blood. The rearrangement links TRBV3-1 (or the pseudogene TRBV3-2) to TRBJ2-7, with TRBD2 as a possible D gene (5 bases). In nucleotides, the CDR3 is TGTGCCAGCAGCCAAGTGCGAGGGAGCCTAGTCCCCTACGAGCAGTACTTC. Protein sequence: CASSQVRGSLVPYEQYF.